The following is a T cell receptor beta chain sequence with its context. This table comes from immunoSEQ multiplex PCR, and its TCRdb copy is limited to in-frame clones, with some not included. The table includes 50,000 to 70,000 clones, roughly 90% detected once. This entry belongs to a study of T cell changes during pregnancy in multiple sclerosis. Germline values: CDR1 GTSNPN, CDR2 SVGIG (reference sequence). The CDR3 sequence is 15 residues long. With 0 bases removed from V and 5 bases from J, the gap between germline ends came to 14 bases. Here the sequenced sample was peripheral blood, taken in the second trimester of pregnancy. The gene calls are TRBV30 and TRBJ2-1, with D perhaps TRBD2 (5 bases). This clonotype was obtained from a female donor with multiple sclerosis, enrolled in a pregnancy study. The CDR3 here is CAWSVRGSIHNEQFF. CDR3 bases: TGTGCCTGGAGTGTACGAGGGAGTATCCACAATGAGCAGTTCTTC.